A few counts support the clone carrying this T cell receptor (beta chain). The antigen is not known. This sample is part of a study of cytomegalovirus exposure and HLA in healthy donors. For the study at large: Previous work identified roughly 110 million unique TCR beta sequences from about 200 million T cells. Study findings and constraints: Presence/absence results assume similar sequencing depth per donor, which may not hold. A few V segments could not be told apart, such as TRBV6-2 and TRBV6-3, and were left out.

Researchers ran the PCR with 60 Vbeta and 13 Jbeta primers. Using immunoSEQ multiplex PCR, the repertoire was profiled, and TCRdb retains in-frame clones only, with some absent. In the table there are over 95,000 clones, around 73% of which are singletons. This CDR3 contains 16 residues. V gave up 1 base and J gave up 9 bases; unmatched junction bases: 7. The germline V gene encodes CDR1 MNHEY and CDR2 SMNVEV (reference sequence). The TCR comes from a middle-aged man in good health and CMV-seronegative. The chain joins TRBV27 to TRBJ2-4, with TRBD2 matching 12 bases. Sequencing input: PBMCs. The CDR3 region has the DNA TGTGCCAGCAGTTTATATCCTAGCGGGGGGGCGGGCATTCAGTACTTC. Translated: CASSLYPSGGAGIQYF.